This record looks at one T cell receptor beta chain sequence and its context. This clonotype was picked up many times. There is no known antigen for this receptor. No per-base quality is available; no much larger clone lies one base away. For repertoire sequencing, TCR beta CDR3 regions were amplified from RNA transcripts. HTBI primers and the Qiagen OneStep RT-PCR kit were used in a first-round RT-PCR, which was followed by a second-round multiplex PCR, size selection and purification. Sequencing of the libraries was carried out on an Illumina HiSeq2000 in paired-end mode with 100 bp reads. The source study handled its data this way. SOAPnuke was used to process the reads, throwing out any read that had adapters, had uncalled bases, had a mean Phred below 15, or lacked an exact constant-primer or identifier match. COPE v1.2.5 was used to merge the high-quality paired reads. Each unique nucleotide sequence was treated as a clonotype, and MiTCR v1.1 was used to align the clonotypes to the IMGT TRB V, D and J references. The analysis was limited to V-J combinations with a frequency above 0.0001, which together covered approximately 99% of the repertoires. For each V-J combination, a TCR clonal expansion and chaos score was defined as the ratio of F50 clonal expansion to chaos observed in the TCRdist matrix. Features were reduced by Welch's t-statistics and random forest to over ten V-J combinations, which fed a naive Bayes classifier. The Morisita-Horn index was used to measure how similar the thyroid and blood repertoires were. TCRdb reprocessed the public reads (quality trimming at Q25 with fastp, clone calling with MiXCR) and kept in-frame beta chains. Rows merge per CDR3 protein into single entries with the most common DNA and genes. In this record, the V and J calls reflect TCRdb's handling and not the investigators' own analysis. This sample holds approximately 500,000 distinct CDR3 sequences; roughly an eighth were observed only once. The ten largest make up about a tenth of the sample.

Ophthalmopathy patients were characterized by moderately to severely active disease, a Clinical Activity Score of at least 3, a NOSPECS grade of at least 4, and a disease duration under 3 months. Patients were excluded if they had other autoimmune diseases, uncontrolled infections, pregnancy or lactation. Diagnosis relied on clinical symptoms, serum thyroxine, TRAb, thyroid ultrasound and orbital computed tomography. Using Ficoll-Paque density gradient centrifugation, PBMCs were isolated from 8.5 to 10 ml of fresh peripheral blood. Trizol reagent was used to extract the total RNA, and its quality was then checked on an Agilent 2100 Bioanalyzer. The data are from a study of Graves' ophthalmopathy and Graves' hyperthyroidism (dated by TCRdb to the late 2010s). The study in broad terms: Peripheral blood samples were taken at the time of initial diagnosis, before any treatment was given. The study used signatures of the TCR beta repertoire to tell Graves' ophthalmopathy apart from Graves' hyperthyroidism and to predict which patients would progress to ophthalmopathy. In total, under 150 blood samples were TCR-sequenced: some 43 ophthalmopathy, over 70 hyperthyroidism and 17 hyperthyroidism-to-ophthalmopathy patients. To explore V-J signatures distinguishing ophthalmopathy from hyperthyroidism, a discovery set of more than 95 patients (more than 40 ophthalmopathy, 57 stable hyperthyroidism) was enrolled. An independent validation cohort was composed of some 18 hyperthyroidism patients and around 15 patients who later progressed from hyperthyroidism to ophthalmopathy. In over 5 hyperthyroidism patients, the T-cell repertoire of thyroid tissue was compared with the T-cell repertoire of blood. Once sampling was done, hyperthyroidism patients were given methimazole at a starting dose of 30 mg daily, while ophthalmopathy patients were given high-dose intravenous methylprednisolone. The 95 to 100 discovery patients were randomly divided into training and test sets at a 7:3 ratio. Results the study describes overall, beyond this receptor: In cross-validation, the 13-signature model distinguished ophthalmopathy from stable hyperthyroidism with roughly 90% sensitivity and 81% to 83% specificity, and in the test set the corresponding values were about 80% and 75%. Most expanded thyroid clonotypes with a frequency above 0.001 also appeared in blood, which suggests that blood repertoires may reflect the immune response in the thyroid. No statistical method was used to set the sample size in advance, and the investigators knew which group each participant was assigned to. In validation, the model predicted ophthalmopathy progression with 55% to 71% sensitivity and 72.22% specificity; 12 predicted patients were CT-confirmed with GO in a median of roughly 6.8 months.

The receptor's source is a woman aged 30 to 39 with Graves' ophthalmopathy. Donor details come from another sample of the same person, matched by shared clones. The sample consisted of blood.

The CDR3 sequence is CAISSGTVLYGELFF. In nucleotide form, the sequence is TGTGCCATCAGCTCCGGGACAGTTCTTTACGGGGAGCTGTTTTTT. The chain is made from TRBV10-3 and TRBJ2-2; 7 bases in between match TRBD1. Spanning cysteine to phenylalanine, the CDR3 consists of 15 amino acids. CDR3 DNA is the only sequence kept; it has 45 bases, read in frame from the first base. V trim: 6 bases; J trim: 7 bases; unmatched bases: 11. CDR1 and CDR2, per the germline V gene, are ENHRY and SYGVKD.